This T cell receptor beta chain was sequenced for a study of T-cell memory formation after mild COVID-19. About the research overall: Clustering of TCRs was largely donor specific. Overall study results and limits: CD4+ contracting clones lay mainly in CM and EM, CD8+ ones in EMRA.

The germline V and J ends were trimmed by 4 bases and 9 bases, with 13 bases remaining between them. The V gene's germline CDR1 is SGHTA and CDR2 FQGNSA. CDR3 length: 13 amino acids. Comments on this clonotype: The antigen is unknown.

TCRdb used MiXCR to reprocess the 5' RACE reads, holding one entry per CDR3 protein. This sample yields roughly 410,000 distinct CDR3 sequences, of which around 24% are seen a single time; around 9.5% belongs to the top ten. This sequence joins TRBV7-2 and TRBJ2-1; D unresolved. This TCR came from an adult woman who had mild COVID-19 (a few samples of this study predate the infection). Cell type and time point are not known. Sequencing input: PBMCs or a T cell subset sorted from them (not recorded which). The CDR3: CASSSREVVEQFF. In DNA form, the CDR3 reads TGTGCCAGCAGCTCCCGTGAGGTTGTTGAGCAGTTCTTC.